The 26 T cell receptor beta chains below come from one sample, sequenced in a study of cytomegalovirus exposure and HLA in healthy donors. It was with 60 Vbeta and 13 Jbeta primers that the PCR ran. The assay was immunoSEQ multiplex PCR, and TCRdb's table has in-frame clones only and misses some. The table lists under 150,000 clones, 85% to 90% of them singletons, with about 6.7% in the top ten. Sequencing was done on a sample of PBMCs. Every receptor here comes from a young woman in good health and CMV-seropositive.

In this sample, this clone turned up once. J is TRBJ1-2 and V is TRBV28, with no clear D. The V gene lost 5 bases and the J gene lost 1 base, with 11 bases spanning the gap. CDR1 MDHEN and CDR2 SYDVKM come from the germline V gene. The CDR3 is 14 amino acids. The CDR3 DNA reads TGTGCCAGCAGTGATACGACATTTAACTATGGCTACACCTTC. This gives the protein CASSDTTFNYGYTF.

The V call is TRBV30, the J call TRBJ2-7; maybe TRBD2 (7 bases). Gene TRBJ2-5 matches the end of the DNA better, so the J call may be wrong. The CDR3 loop spans 15 amino acids. CDR1 is GTSNPN, CDR2 SVGIG, per germline (reference sequence). The CDR3 spells CAWNLRGANQETQYF. Here the CDR3 DNA reads TGTGCCTGGAACCTTCGGGGGGCCAACCAAGAGACCCAGTACTTC.

The CDR3 loop reads CASSPKTEGADTQYF. CDR3 sequence (DNA): TGTGCCAGCAGCCCCAAGACGGAGGGTGCAGATACGCAGTATTTT. The chain uses TRBV9 and TRBJ2-3; a possible D gene is TRBD2 (6 bases). The CDR3 runs 15 residues. Trimming removed 4 bases at V and 4 bases at J, with 16 bases between. Germline loops: CDR1 SGDLS, CDR2 YYNGEE.

The J gene is TRBJ2-3, the V gene TRBV27, with 8 bases lining up with TRBD2. Germline loops: CDR1 MNHEY, CDR2 SMNVEV (reference sequence). The CDR3 has 16 amino acids. The trim removed 2 bases at V and 2 bases at J, leaving 6 bases unmatched. In DNA form, the CDR3 reads TGTGCCAGCAGTTTAAAGAGGACTAGCTTCACAGATACGCAGTATTTT. This sequence encodes CASSLKRTSFTDTQYF.

The chain employs TRBV6-5 and TRBJ1-4; TRBD1 aligns across 7 bases. Germline V lookup: CDR1 MNHEY, CDR2 SVGAGI. V dropped 4 bases and J dropped 7; count of bases not matched to a gene: 9. CDR3 length: 15 residues. In DNA form, the CDR3 reads TGTGCCAGCAGTTCAGGGGGACTGCTTGGTGAAAAACTGTTTTTT. As protein: CASSSGGLLGEKLFF.

This rearrangement joins TRBV10-3 to TRBJ1-1; 9 bases fit TRBD1. In germline, CDR1 is ENHRY, CDR2 SYGVKD. Trimming removed 2 bases from V and 3 bases from J; junction bases left unmatched: 4. There are 15 residues in the CDR3. The CDR3, as DNA: TGTGCCATCAGTGAGGTTGACAGGGGGGACACTGAAGCTTTCTTT. Translation: CAISEVDRGDTEAFF.

This chain uses TRBV25-1 with TRBJ1-1; 10 bases line up with TRBD1. The germline V gene has CDR1 MGHDK and CDR2 SYGVNS. V was pared by 5 bases and J by 6 bases, with 6 bases of the junction left unmatched. This CDR3 spans 14 amino acids. CDR3 nucleotides: TGTGCCAGCAGTTCGACAGGGGGCGACGCTGAAGCTTTCTTT. It yields the protein CASSSTGGDAEAFF.

In this sample, this clone turned up a few times. The chain has TRBV4-1 and TRBJ2-7, with 12 bases matching TRBD1. The CDR3 totals 14 residues. CDR1 MGHRA and CDR2 YSYEKL come from the germline V gene. Germline trimming cut 0 bases from V and 6 bases from J; bases unmatched to any gene: 0. As DNA, the CDR3 is TGCGCCAGCAGCCAAGAGGGACAGGGGGCCGAGCAGTACTTC. It yields the protein CASSQEGQGAEQYF.

In DNA, the CDR3 is TGTGCCAGCAGCGTACGAGAGGCTAATGAAAAACTGTTTTTT. As protein: CASSVREANEKLFF. The chain links TRBV9 to TRBJ1-4; D remains ambiguous. Germline CDR1 reads SGDLS; CDR2 reads YYNGEE. Trimming removed 1 base from V and 3 bases from J, with 7 bases in between. The CDR3 extends over 14 amino acids. Using reference TRBV9 and TRBJ1-4 for the parts outside the CDR3, the full variable domain is DSGVTQTPKHLITATGQRVTLRCSPRSGDLSVYWYQQSLDQGLQFLIQYYNGEERAKGNILERFSAQQFPDLHSELNLSSLELGDSALYFCASSVREANEKLFFGSGTQLSVL.

The rearrangement links TRBV5-6 to TRBJ2-1, with 7 bases that match TRBD2. The CDR3 covers 14 residues. Germline V CDR1 and CDR2: SGHDT, YYEEEE. J was trimmed by 6 bases and V by 6 bases; bases with no gene match: 9. In DNA, the CDR3 is TGTGCCAGCACCCCCGCAGGGAGGGGCAATGAGCAGTTCTTC. It yields the protein CASTPAGRGNEQFF.

Only one count was recorded for this clone. For the CDR3, the DNA is TGTGCCAGCACCCTCTCGGGCTATGGCTACACCTTC. Translated, it gives CASTLSGYGYTF. This chain links TRBV28 with TRBJ1-2, with unresolved D. Between the trimmed V and J ends, which lost 7 bases and 4 bases, there was a span of 10 bases. The CDR3 extends over 12 amino acids. Germline V gene sequence: CDR1 MDHEN, CDR2 SYDVKM.

J is TRBJ1-4 and V is TRBV5-6; possibly TRBD1 for D (6 bases). V was trimmed by 4 bases and J by 7 bases, leaving 17 bases between them. Germline CDR1 SGHDT, CDR2 YYEEEE. This CDR3 region has 15 residues. The CDR3 protein is CASSHTREGGEKLFF. The CDR3 region has the DNA TGTGCCAGCAGCCACACAAGGGAAGGGGGTGAAAAACTGTTTTTT.

The J gene is TRBJ1-1, the V gene TRBV7-6; 8 nucleotides line up with TRBD1. Per germline, CDR1 SGHVS and CDR2 FNYEAQ. CDR3 length: 14 amino acids. Unmatched junction bases numbered 3, after V lost 5 bases and J lost 1 base. The CDR3 reads CASSAGQGNTEAFF. The CDR3 DNA reads TGTGCCAGCAGCGCCGGACAGGGGAACACTGAAGCTTTCTTT. The variable domain in full, with the rest retrieved from reference TRBV7-6 and TRBJ1-1, is GAGVSQSPRYKVTKRGQDVALRCDPISGHVSLYWYRQALGQGPEFLTYFNYEAQQDKSGLPNDRFSAERPEGSISTLTIQRTEQRDSAMYRCASSAGQGNTEAFFGQGTRLTVV.

The chain employs TRBV2 and TRBJ1-1; D gene ambiguous. This CDR3 is built from 13 residues. CDR1 is SNHLY, CDR2 FYNNEI, per germline. V was shortened by 4 bases and J by 4 bases, with 10 bases between the two germline ends. The CDR3 bases are TGTGCCAGCAGTGCGGAGGTTATCACTGAAGCTTTCTTT. Amino acids: CASSAEVITEAFF.

A few counts support this clone. The chain has TRBV6-1 and TRBJ1-6; D may be TRBD1 (6 bases). CDR1 is MNHNS and CDR2 is SASEGT in the germline V gene. V lost 7 bases, J lost 10 bases, and 11 bases lay in between. This CDR3 has 12 amino acids. CDR3 sequence: CASIAQGSPLHF. In DNA, the CDR3 is TGTGCCAGCATTGCACAGGGATCACCCCTCCACTTT.

The sample holds one count of this clone. The V gene is TRBV11-2, the J gene TRBJ2-2; D call uncertain. Germline values: CDR1 SGHAT, CDR2 FQNNGV. This CDR3 has 13 residues. V was trimmed by 3 bases and J by 0 bases, leaving 2 bases between them. The CDR3 DNA reads as TGTGCCAGCAGCTTTACGAACACCGGGGAGCTGTTTTTT. Its protein product is CASSFTNTGELFF. Using reference TRBV11-2 and TRBJ2-2 for the parts outside the CDR3, the full variable domain is EAGVAQSPRYKIIEKRQSVAFWCNPISGHATLYWYQQILGQGPKLLIQFQNNGVVDDSQLPKDRFSAERLKGVDSTLKIQPAKLEDSAVYLCASSFTNTGELFFGEGSRLTVL.

This clone was recorded only once. This CDR3 is CASSGLTGVGDTQYF. CDR3 bases: TGTGCCAGCAGTGGATTGACAGGGGTCGGGGATACGCAGTATTTT. The chain links TRBV2 to TRBJ2-3; 8 bases align to TRBD1. Germline assignment: CDR1 SNHLY and CDR2 FYNNEI. V trimming: 4 bases; J trimming: 6 bases; junction bases outside the gene matches: 9. The CDR3 length is 15 residues.

This chain links TRBV6-5 with TRBJ2-1; 9 nucleotides align to TRBD2. The CDR3 is 16 residues long. CDR1 and CDR2 from the germline V gene are MNHEY and SVGAGI. Trimming took 0 bases from V and 8 from J; bases not matched to a gene: 8. The CDR3 DNA reads as TGTGCCAGCAGTTACTCCGGACTAGCGAAGGGTCATGAGCAGTTCTTC. Protein: CASSYSGLAKGHEQFF.

Of note for this clone: An end of the junction does not agree with germline; a read error may underlie this. The chain carries TRBV7-9 and TRBJ1-2, with a possible D match to TRBD1 (6 bases). The germline gives CDR1 SEHNR, CDR2 FQNEAQ (reference sequence). CDR3 length: 12 residues. CDR3 in DNA: TGTTCCAGCAGAACAGGGAACTATGGCTACACCTTC. Its protein is CSSRTGNYGYTF.

The chain couples TRBV5-1 to TRBJ2-5, with a tentative D call TRBD1 (5 bases). Germline-derived CDR1 and CDR2 are SGHRS and YFSETQ. V was trimmed by 3 bases and J by 1 base, leaving 10 bases between them. This CDR3 region has 14 residues. The CDR3 loop reads CASSSRQIQETQYF. DNA for the CDR3: TGCGCCAGCAGCTCTAGACAGATCCAAGAGACCCAGTACTTC.

This rearrangement joins TRBV19 to TRBJ2-5; TRBD2 might be the D (5 bases). Trimming stripped 5 bases from V and 1 base from J, with 14 bases between. The CDR3 consists of 15 residues. The germline V gene has CDR1 LNHDA and CDR2 SQIVND (reference sequence). The CDR3 region is CASSLVGATQETQYF. CDR3 sequence (DNA): TGTGCCAGTAGTCTAGTGGGAGCGACCCAAGAGACCCAGTACTTC.

This sequence joins TRBV28 and TRBJ1-5; the D is unclear. In germline, CDR1 is MDHEN, CDR2 SYDVKM. The CDR3 covers 14 residues. With 3 bases removed from V and 7 bases from J, the gap between germline ends came to 13 bases. CDR3 region: CASSLGVGMQPQHF. The DNA for the CDR3 is TGTGCCAGCAGTTTGGGAGTAGGGATGCAGCCCCAGCATTTT.

This sequence joins TRBV4-1 and TRBJ2-1, with TRBD2 identical over 8 bases. Germline V gene data show CDR1 as MGHRA and CDR2 as YSYEKL. This CDR3 spans 15 amino acids. V gave up 5 bases and J gave up 5 bases; unmatched junction bases: 8. CDR3 in DNA: TGCGCCAGCAGCTCCAAGACTAGCGCCCACAATGAGCAGTTCTTC. It codes for CASSSKTSAHNEQFF.

CDR3 residues: CASSPGQVTYNEQFF. The DNA of the CDR3 is TGTGCCAGCTCACCAGGACAGGTGACCTACAATGAGCAGTTCTTC. The chain carries TRBV18 and TRBJ2-1; 7 nucleotides match TRBD1. From germline, CDR1 is KGHSH and CDR2 LQKENI. V was pared by 2 bases and J by 2 bases, with 3 bases of the junction left unmatched. This CDR3 region has 15 residues.

This chain joins TRBV27 and TRBJ1-2; D not resolved. Trimming pared 2 bases from V and 6 bases from J, leaving 16 bases between. Germline lookup yields CDR1 MNHEY and CDR2 SMNVEV (reference sequence). This CDR3 comprises 15 residues. DNA of the CDR3: TGTGCCAGCAGTTTAAGTGGCGGGGAAACGGATGGCTACACCTTC. Translating gives CASSLSGGETDGYTF.

The CDR3 spells CAWSVGGLANTDTQYF. The CDR3 DNA reads TGTGCCTGGAGTGTGGGGGGACTAGCGAACACAGATACGCAGTATTTT. This rearrangement joins TRBV30 to TRBJ2-3, with 10 bases fitting TRBD2. The CDR3 is made up of 16 amino acids. V shed 0 bases and J 2 bases; nucleotides not matched to a gene: 5. CDR1 is GTSNPN, CDR2 SVGIG, per germline (reference sequence).